Listed here are 32 T cell receptor beta chains from one sample, sequenced in a study of T cell responses to AZD1222 COVID-19 vaccine. Sequencing used immunoSEQ multiplex PCR; TCRdb keeps in-frame clones, though not all of them. The profile shows about 140,000 clones, about nine tenths of them singletons. Sequencing used peripheral blood, obtained on day 0 of AZD1222 vaccination. The receptors stem from an adult in good health.

The chain has TRBV10-3 and TRBJ1-5; D is unclear. V was trimmed by 8 bases and J by 0 bases, leaving 11 bases between them. From germline, CDR1 is ENHRY and CDR2 SYGVKD. CDR3 length: 14 amino acids. The DNA of the CDR3 is TGTGCCATCCAATCCGACATTAGCAATCAGCCCCAGCATTTT. It codes for CAIQSDISNQPQHF.

V gene TRBV19 combines with J gene TRBJ2-5; 7 positions match TRBD1. CDR1 is LNHDA and CDR2 is SQIVND in the germline V gene (reference sequence). Unmatched junction bases numbered 8, after V lost 5 bases and J lost 2 bases. This CDR3 has 15 residues. The CDR3 here is CASSGTVGRQETQYF. CDR3 DNA sequence: TGTGCCAGTAGTGGGACAGTGGGGCGGCAAGAGACCCAGTACTTC.

The chain combines TRBV13 with TRBJ1-3, with D unresolved. Germline V gives CDR1 PRHDT, CDR2 FYEKMQ (reference sequence). Trimming removed 1 base from V and 2 bases from J, with 3 bases in between. This CDR3 is 13 amino acids long. The chain's CDR3 is CASSLDAGNTIYF. CDR3 DNA sequence: TGTGCCAGCAGCTTAGACGCTGGAAACACCATATATTTT.

The chain employs TRBV12-3 or TRBV12-4 and TRBJ1-5; a weak D match, TRBD1 (6 bases). The CDR3 contains 13 residues. The ends were cut back, 3 bases at V and 6 bases at J, with 9 bases in the middle. This CDR3 is CASSLGAGQPQHF. The DNA of the CDR3 is TGTGCCAGCAGTTTGGGGGCCGGTCAGCCCCAGCATTTT.

The V call is TRBV19, the J call TRBJ1-1; D is possibly TRBD1 (5 bases). Trimming took 3 bases from V and 4 from J, leaving 12 bases between them. The CDR3 length is 14 residues. CDR1 and CDR2 (germline): LNHDA, SQIVND (reference sequence). The CDR3: CASSIWGSGTEAFF. The CDR3 nucleotides are TGTGCCAGTAGTATTTGGGGGAGCGGCACTGAAGCTTTCTTT.

The chain couples TRBV4-3 to TRBJ1-6; D is unresolved. The germline V gene has CDR1 LGHNA and CDR2 YSLEER. This CDR3 has 14 amino acids. The V end lost 0 bases, the J end lost 7 bases, and 7 bases lay between the germline ends. The CDR3 spells CASSQESQNSPLHF. DNA of the CDR3: TGCGCCAGCAGCCAAGAAAGCCAGAATTCACCCCTCCACTTT.

This chain uses TRBV4-3 with TRBJ2-2, with 8 bases aligning to TRBD2. With V trimmed by 1 base and J by 4 bases, 8 bases remained unmatched. CDR1 is LGHNA and CDR2 is YSLEER in the germline V gene. The CDR3 consists of 17 residues. The CDR3 sequence is CASSQGALAGFTGELFF. DNA of the CDR3: TGCGCCAGCAGCCAAGGAGCCCTAGCGGGTTTCACCGGGGAGCTGTTTTTT.

V and J are TRBV16 and TRBJ1-4; possible D gene TRBD1, 5 bases. V was trimmed by 7 bases and J by 8 bases, leaving 17 bases between them. The CDR3 runs to 14 residues. Germline V lookup: CDR1 KGHSY, CDR2 FQNENV. CDR3 sequence reads: CASTAPGDPEKLFF. The CDR3 DNA reads TGTGCCAGCACAGCGCCCGGGGACCCCGAAAAACTGTTTTTT.

The chain employs TRBV11-3 and TRBJ2-1, with 10 bases aligning to TRBD2. This CDR3 is 16 amino acids long. From germline, CDR1 is SGHNT and CDR2 YENEEA. J gave up 5 bases and V 6 bases, and 10 bases lay outside the gene matches. The CDR3 bases are TGTGCCAGCAGTGGGTTGAGTACTAGCGGGGACAATGAGCAGTTCTTC. Translating it yields CASSGLSTSGDNEQFF.

This clone was seen only a few times. The chain carries TRBV10-1 and TRBJ2-7; no reliable D call. Germline lookup yields CDR1 WNHNN and CDR2 SYGVQD (reference sequence). CDR3 length equals 9 residues. Trimming cost V 9 bases and J 6 bases, with 6 bases left between them. The CDR3 bases are TGCGCCAGGCGGACCGAGCAGTACTTC. Protein sequence: CARRTEQYF.

For the CDR3, the DNA is TGTGCCAGCAGTCGCCGGGACAGGGCCTACAATGAGCAGTTCTTC. This gives the protein CASSRRDRAYNEQFF. The V gene is TRBV2, the J gene TRBJ2-1; 9 nucleotides align to TRBD1. Trimming removed 5 bases from V and 2 bases from J; junction bases left unmatched: 4. Germline CDR1 is SNHLY and CDR2 is FYNNEI. The CDR3 has 15 amino acids.

V gene TRBV7-3 combines with J gene TRBJ2-2, with D unresolved. The V gene's germline CDR1 is SGHTA and CDR2 FQGTGA. This CDR3 is 13 amino acids long. V was clipped by 1 base and J by 5 bases, with 5 bases between them. CDR3 coding DNA: TGTGCCAGCAGCTTAATGGCAACCGGGGAGCTGTTTTTT. This codes for CASSLMATGELFF.

The rearrangement joins TRBV6-5 to TRBJ1-2; maybe TRBD1 (5 bases). Trimming stripped 5 bases from V and 3 bases from J, with 13 bases between. Germline loops: CDR1 MNHEY, CDR2 SVGAGI. This CDR3 comprises 14 residues. CDR3 in amino acids: CASSPQTGDYGYTF. CDR3 nucleotide sequence: TGTGCCAGCAGTCCCCAAACAGGTGACTATGGCTACACCTTC.

J is TRBJ2-7 and V is TRBV7-2; 12 positions match TRBD2. The CDR3 is 15 amino acids. From germline, CDR1 is SGHTA and CDR2 FQGNSA. Trimming took 5 bases from V and 6 from J; bases not matched to a gene: 8. The CDR3 sequence: CASSPGGLAGVEQYF. CDR3 bases: TGTGCCAGCAGCCCAGGGGGACTAGCGGGCGTCGAGCAGTACTTC.

About this clone itself: Additional DNA sequences in this sample encode the identical CDR3. This CDR3 is CASSLRRGAGGEQYF. As DNA, the CDR3 is TGTGCCAGCAGCTTACGTCGCGGGGCGGGGGGCGAGCAGTACTTC. The chain employs TRBV7-2 and TRBJ2-7; 8 positions match TRBD2. V lost 2 bases to trimming and J lost 6 bases; unmatched junction nucleotides: 9. CDR3 size: 15 residues. From germline, CDR1 is SGHTA and CDR2 FQGNSA.

V usage is TRBV6-1 and J usage is TRBJ1-5; no firm D call. V lost 2 bases and J lost 2, with 7 bases in between. The V gene's germline CDR1 is MNHNS and CDR2 SASEGT. The CDR3 sequence is 14 residues long. The CDR3 DNA follows: TGTGCCAGCAGTGAACGATCGGGCAATCAGCCCCAGCATTTT. Translating gives CASSERSGNQPQHF.

This clone was seen more than once but under ten times. This chain connects TRBV20-1 to TRBJ2-7; no reliable D call. The CDR3 length is 11 residues. CDR1 DFQATT and CDR2 SNEGSKA come from the germline V gene (reference sequence). With 1 base removed from V and 10 bases from J, the gap between germline ends came to 11 bases. Here the CDR3 reads CSARVRVDQYF. CDR3 sequence (DNA): TGCAGTGCTAGAGTACGGGTGGATCAGTACTTC.

This clone appeared a single time. The genes are TRBV5-4 and TRBJ2-1, with D hard to call. This CDR3 region has 19 residues. From germline, CDR1 is SGHNT and CDR2 YYREEE (reference sequence). The V and J ends lost 5 bases and 3 bases respectively, with 27 bases between them. CDR3 amino acids: CASSKFTSRGARNYNEQFF. The CDR3 bases are TGTGCCAGCAGTAAATTTACTTCGCGTGGAGCCCGTAACTACAATGAGCAGTTCTTC.

The chain uses TRBV10-3 and TRBJ2-1; possibly TRBD1 for D (6 bases). In germline, CDR1 is ENHRY, CDR2 SYGVKD. Trimming cost V 2 bases and J 9 bases, with 23 bases left between them. The CDR3 sequence is 17 residues long. Here the CDR3 reads CAISERSAGAMISEQFF. Here the CDR3 DNA reads TGTGCCATCAGTGAGCGGAGCGCAGGGGCCATGATAAGTGAGCAGTTCTTC.

The V and J genes are TRBV30 and TRBJ1-2; D possibly corresponds to TRBD1 (6 bases). Per the germline V gene, CDR1 is GTSNPN and CDR2 is SVGIG (reference sequence). The germline V and J ends were trimmed by 0 bases and 7 bases, with 18 bases remaining between them. The CDR3 is 15 residues long. CDR3 coding DNA: TGTGCCTGGAGTGTTGGGGGGTACACAGGGAGTGGCTACACCTTC. This codes for CAWSVGGYTGSGYTF.

This sequence joins TRBV5-6 and TRBJ1-1; D gene uncertain. Looked up from germline, CDR1 is SGHDT and CDR2 is YYEEEE. The CDR3 loop spans 16 amino acids. V was shortened by 1 base and J by 1 base, with 14 bases between the two germline ends. CDR3 sequence (DNA): TGTGCCAGCAGCTTGTACCTGGGCTCGGGGAACACTGAAGCTTTCTTT. This encodes CASSLYLGSGNTEAFF. The whole variable domain, remainder taken from reference TRBV5-6 and TRBJ1-1, is DAGVTQSPTHLIKTRGQQVTLRCSPKSGHDTVSWYQQALGQGPQFIFQYYEEEERQRGNFPDRFSGHQFPNYSSELNVNALLLGDSALYLCASSLYLGSGNTEAFFGQGTRLTVV.

The chain joins TRBV7-3 to TRBJ1-1; the D is unclear. Trimming left V 5 bases short and J 4 bases short, with 11 bases between. The CDR3 is 13 residues long. Germline V gives CDR1 SGHTA, CDR2 FQGTGA. CDR3 in amino acids: CASSQNSLTEAFF. The CDR3 region has the DNA TGTGCCAGCAGCCAAAATAGTCTCACTGAAGCTTTCTTT. Full variable domain (rest looked up from reference TRBV7-3 and TRBJ1-1): GAGVSQTPSNKVTEKGKYVELRCDPISGHTALYWYRQSLGQGPEFLIYFQGTGAADDSGLPNDRFFAVRPEGSVSTLKIQRTERGDSAVYLCASSQNSLTEAFFGQGTRLTVV.

This chain connects TRBV6-2 or TRBV6-3 to TRBJ2-1; 8 nucleotides agree with TRBD2. The V gene's germline CDR1 is MNHEY and CDR2 SVGEGT. The ends lost 4 bases at V and 12 bases at J; junction bases unmatched: 8. The CDR3 has 13 amino acids. The CDR3 sequence is CASSWAFRGGQFF. The CDR3 coding sequence is TGTGCCAGCAGTTGGGCCTTTCGGGGGGGGCAGTTCTTC.

The V call is TRBV30, the J call TRBJ1-2; D is unclear. The V gene's germline CDR1 is GTSNPN and CDR2 SVGIG (reference sequence). Trimming pared 4 bases from V and 4 bases from J, leaving 16 bases between. The CDR3 covers 14 residues. CDR3 in amino acids: CAWTKGPGTYGYTF. The DNA of the CDR3 is TGTGCCTGGACGAAGGGTCCCGGAACCTATGGCTACACCTTC. The full variable domain, with the rest looked up from reference TRBV30 and TRBJ1-2, is SQTIHQWPATLVQPVGSPLSLECTVEGTSNPNLYWYRQAAGRGLQLLFYSVGIGQISSEVPQNLSASRPQDRQFILSSKKLLLSDSGFYLCAWTKGPGTYGYTFGSGTRLTVV.

The rearrangement uses TRBV2 and TRBJ2-1; a weak D match, TRBD2 (6 bases). The CDR3 runs 15 residues. Germline values: CDR1 SNHLY, CDR2 FYNNEI. The V and J ends lost 8 bases and 7 bases respectively, with 21 bases between them. This CDR3 reads CASSTEASAQNEQFF. The CDR3 DNA reads TGTGCCAGCTCGACAGAGGCTAGCGCACAGAATGAGCAGTTCTTC.

This clone came up many times. This chain joins TRBV5-1 and TRBJ1-3; 10 bases agree with TRBD1. J lost 0 bases, V lost 4 bases, and 10 bases had no gene match. CDR3 length: 18 amino acids. Germline CDR1 and CDR2: SGHRS and YFSETQ. The CDR3: CASSKRTGGLSSGNTIYF. CDR3 bases: TGCGCCAGCAGCAAGAGGACAGGGGGTTTAAGCTCTGGAAACACCATATATTTT.

J is TRBJ1-2 and V is TRBV15, with 9 positions matching TRBD1. The CDR3 spans 15 residues. Germline loops: CDR1 LNHNV, CDR2 YYDKDF (reference sequence). Trimming cost V 0 bases and J 6 bases; bases outside gene matches: 5. CDR3 residues: CATSRDLGTGNGYTF. CDR3 sequence (DNA): TGTGCCACCAGCAGAGATCTCGGGACAGGGAATGGCTACACCTTC.

The CDR3 loop reads CASSYSMKRDQPQHF. CDR3 in DNA: TGTGCCAGCAGTTACTCGATGAAGCGAGATCAGCCCCAGCATTTT. This chain joins TRBV6-5 and TRBJ1-5, with unresolved D. This CDR3 is 15 amino acids long. CDR1 is MNHEY and CDR2 is SVGAGI in the germline V gene. Trimming took 0 bases from V and 5 from J, leaving 11 bases between them.

This clone was counted once. This chain connects TRBV4-1 to TRBJ2-3; TRBD2 matches at 7 bases. In germline, CDR1 is MGHRA, CDR2 YSYEKL. V shed 1 base, J shed 3 bases, and the junction held 13 bases outside the gene matches. This CDR3 has 18 residues. DNA of the CDR3: TGCGCCAGCAGCCAAGTTGAGCGGACTAGGGTTAGGACAGATACGCAGTATTTT. This translates into CASSQVERTRVRTDTQYF.

This chain connects TRBV5-6 to TRBJ1-2; tentatively, D is TRBD1 (5 bases). This CDR3 spans 14 amino acids. Germline values: CDR1 SGHDT, CDR2 YYEEEE. V dropped 2 bases and J dropped 4 bases, with 12 bases sitting between them. CDR3 DNA: TGTGCCAGCAGCTTCTGGGGGGGAAGCTATGGCTACACCTTC. Its translation is CASSFWGGSYGYTF.

The chain employs TRBV7-9 and TRBJ1-6; 8 bases match TRBD1. V dropped 3 bases and J dropped 0; count of bases not matched to a gene: 4. CDR1 SEHNR and CDR2 FQNEAQ come from the germline V gene (reference sequence). The CDR3 spans 17 residues. The CDR3 DNA follows: TGTGCCAGCAGCTTTCAAACAGGGGGCTCCTATAATTCACCCCTCCACTTT. It specifies CASSFQTGGSYNSPLHF.

V is TRBV19 and J is TRBJ1-5, with no clear D. The CDR3 sequence is 13 residues long. From germline, CDR1 is LNHDA and CDR2 SQIVND (reference sequence). Trimming shortened V by 6 bases and J by 4 bases, and 10 bases separated the two germline ends. CDR3 sequence reads: CASSFGGNQPQHF. The DNA of the CDR3 is TGTGCCAGTAGCTTTGGAGGGAATCAGCCCCAGCATTTT. Together with reference TRBV19 and TRBJ1-5, the CDR3 gives the full variable domain: DGGITQSPKYLFRKEGQNVTLSCEQNLNHDAMYWYRQDPGQGLRLIYYSQIVNDFQKGDIAEGYSVSREKKESFPLTVTSAQKNPTAFYLCASSFGGNQPQHFGDGTRLSIL.